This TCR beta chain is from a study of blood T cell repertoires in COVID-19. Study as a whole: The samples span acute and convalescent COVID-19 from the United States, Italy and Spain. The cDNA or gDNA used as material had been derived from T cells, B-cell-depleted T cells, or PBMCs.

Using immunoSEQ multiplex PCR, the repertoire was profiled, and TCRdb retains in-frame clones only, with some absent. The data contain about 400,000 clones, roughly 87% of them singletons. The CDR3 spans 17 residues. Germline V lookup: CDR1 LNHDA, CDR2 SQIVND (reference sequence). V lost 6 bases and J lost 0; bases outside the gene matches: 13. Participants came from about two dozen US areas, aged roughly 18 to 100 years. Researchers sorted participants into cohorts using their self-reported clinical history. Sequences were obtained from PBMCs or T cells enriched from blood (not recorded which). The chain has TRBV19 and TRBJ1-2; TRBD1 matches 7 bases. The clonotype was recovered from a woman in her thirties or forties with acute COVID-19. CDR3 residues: CASREPGQLVANYGYTF. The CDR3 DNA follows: TGTGCCAGTAGGGAACCGGGACAGCTTGTAGCTAACTATGGCTACACCTTC.